This T cell receptor beta chain was captured in a study of identical twins. Points from the study as a whole: Models predicted less out-of-frame TCR alpha sharing in monozygotic twins than was found.

There are 17 residues in the CDR3. The junction had 15 bases not matched to a gene; V was cut back by 4 bases and J by 6 bases. With respect to this clonotype: Its antigen is as yet unknown.

Each cDNA held unique molecular identifiers, and template switching gave it a universal primer site. Each CDR3 protein is one row after TCRdb ran MiXCR on the 5' RACE reads. The sample shows 500,000 or so distinct CDR3 sequences, about 20% of them seen only once. These data also formed part of another study, on T cells expressing NK-cell markers.

The receptor comes from a woman aged 18-30 years in good health. The sample taken for sequencing was CD4+ T cells sorted from blood. This sequence joins TRBV5-3 and TRBJ2-1; TRBD1 matches 8 bases. TRBV5-3 has ORF status, its function being uncertain. CDR3 in DNA: TGTGCCAGAAGCCTTATTCCGAGTGGACAGGGATCCAATGAGCAGTTCTTC. Protein product: CARSLIPSGQGSNEQFF.